This T cell receptor beta chain stems from a study of T-cell reconstitution after alpha-beta-depleted transplantation in children (dated by TCRdb to the mid-2010s). Regarding the research as a whole: Using TCR repertoire profiling, the study followed T-cell immune reconstitution in a quantitative way in children after TCRalphabeta/CD19-depleted allogeneic hematopoietic cell transplantation.

In its sample, this clonotype was seen a few times. Its target antigen remains unknown. No base-level quality is on record; no much larger clone is a single base apart. The junction carries 14 bases between V and J, which are trimmed by 0 bases and 3 bases respectively. The germline V gene specifies MNHEY as CDR1 and SVGAGI as CDR2. Counted from cysteine to phenylalanine, this CDR3 has 16 amino acids. CDR3 DNA is the only sequence kept; it has 48 bases, read in frame from the first base. The library was generated by PCR. The data were produced on an Illumina HiSeq 2500. TCR library preparation used molecular barcoding, with unique molecular identifiers applied to normalize quantification of the TCRbeta repertoire. The raw public data were reprocessed by TCRdb itself: fastp quality trimming at Q25, MiXCR clonotype calling, in-frame beta chains only. Merged by CDR3 protein, the rows form single entries marked with the most common genes and DNA. The sample table contains some 500,000 distinct CDR3 sequences; only one count was recorded for about 18% of them. Of the sample, 3.3% falls within the top ten clones.

The sequence came from a human donor who donated a stem cell graft to a child with acute lymphoblastic leukemia. The chain couples TRBV6-5 to TRBJ1-2; TRBD1 is possibly the D segment (5 matching bases). The sample here was PBMCs from the stem cell graft donor, taken from the stem cell graft. The bases read TGTGCCAGCAGTTACTCGCCAATGGGGGTTTACTATGGCTACACCTTC. It translates to CASSYSPMGVYYGYTF.